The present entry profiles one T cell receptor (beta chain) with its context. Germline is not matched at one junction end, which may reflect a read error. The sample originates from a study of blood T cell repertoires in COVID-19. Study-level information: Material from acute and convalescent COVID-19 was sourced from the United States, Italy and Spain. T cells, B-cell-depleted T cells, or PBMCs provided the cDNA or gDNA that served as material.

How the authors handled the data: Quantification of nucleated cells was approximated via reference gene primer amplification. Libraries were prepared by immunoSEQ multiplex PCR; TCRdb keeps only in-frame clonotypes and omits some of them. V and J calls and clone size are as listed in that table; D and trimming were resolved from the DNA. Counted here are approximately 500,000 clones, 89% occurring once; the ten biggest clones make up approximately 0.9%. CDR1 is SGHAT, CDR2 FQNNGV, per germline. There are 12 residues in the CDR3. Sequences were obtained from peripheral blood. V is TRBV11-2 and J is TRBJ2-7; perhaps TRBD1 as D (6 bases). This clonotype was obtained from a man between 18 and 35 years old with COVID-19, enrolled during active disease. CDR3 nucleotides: TGTGCCAGCAGCCCAGACGTTGGGAAGGGGGACTTC. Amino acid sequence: CASSPDVGKGDF.